These T cell receptor beta chains were read from a single sample in a study of tumor-infiltrating lymphocytes in primary liver carcinoma. From the multiplex PCR reads, TCRdb called clonotypes with MiXCR, one entry per CDR3 protein. The table has approximately 300,000 distinct CDR3 sequences, 65% seen once. Sequencing was carried out using peripheral blood. Every receptor here comes from a man between 40 and 49 years old with primary liver carcinoma and hepatitis B virus infection. The conserved cysteine and the conserved F or W are not part of the CDR3 here. A D gene is named only where the DNA matches it firmly.

d_gene | v_gene | CDR3aa
- | TRBV10-3 | ASTGNQEAQY
TRBD1 | TRBV11-2 | ASSRLPGQGANEQF
TRBD2 | TRBV11-1 | ASSLGLAGASDTRY
- | TRBV4-3 | ASNQGEGRELETQY
- | TRBV24-1 | ATSDTQSNQPQH
TRBD1 | TRBV6-1 | ASGHRGNEHF
TRBD1 | TRBV16 | ASSQMRTGTTYEQY
- | TRBV18 | ASSPPSEGREKLF
- | TRBV6-1 | ASSSAYGEANVLT
TRBD2 | TRBV5-5 | ASNWGWTSGFQETQY
TRBD1 | TRBV12-3/TRBV12-4 | ASRYGTVPSYEQY
- | TRBV11-2 | ASSLRQHYEQY
TRBD1 | TRBV6-1 | ASSLDRPNQSQH
TRBD2 | TRBV10-2 | VSSASWGGASTGELF
TRBD1 | TRBV5-5 | ASRRGHGDAQY
TRBD1 | TRBV5-6 | ANSLGQLSGNTIY
TRBD1 | TRBV5-1 | ASSSGQVGDTQY
- | TRBV29-1 | GVEMADRSTDTQY
TRBD2 | TRBV6-5 | ASSQLAGGYNEQF
- | TRBV4-3 | ASSQERTTGEHY
TRBD2 | TRBV7-9 | ASSLVGLAGSNGQF
- | TRBV28 | ASSFAGPGAQNIQY
- | TRBV11-2 | ASSPRRETNEQL
- | TRBV11-3 | ASSFDLSRPEAF
- | TRBV5-4 | ASSPGLEGADTQY
- | TRBV29-1 | SADEGVENIQY
TRBD1 | TRBV11-1 | ASSTGTGVYGQY
- | TRBV14 | ASQGLNTGELF
- | TRBV5-5 | ASSLVPSQETQY
- | TRBV6-2/TRBV6-3 | ASKPRPFTYNEQF
TRBD1 | TRBV11-2 | ASSPLRAGGWVEQF
TRBD1 | TRBV5-1 | ASNSPDRDEKLF
- | TRBV7-9 | ASSPRGANTGELF
- | TRBV30 | AWSRTSTDTQY
TRBD1 | TRBV7-9 | ASSPGGTGSATGELF
TRBD2 | TRBV13 | ASSFLGGGRIKNEQF
TRBD2 | TRBV11-2 | ANNQRGRTQNTGELF
- | TRBV7-8 | ASSLDRRNDQPQH
TRBD2 | TRBV11-2 | VSSSTGLVVEQF
- | TRBV5-6 | ASSPLGGADEQY
TRBD1 | TRBV6-6 | ASSSSRQGSYEQY
- | TRBV11-3 | ASSTDTDTQY
- | TRBV14 | ASSQEEGDFDGYT
- | TRBV6-5 | VSSYSTWDNQETQY
- | TRBV7-3 | ASSFTGFPGETQY
TRBD2 | TRBV4-3 | ASSQGTPGLAGDSYEHY
- | TRBV18 | ASSLATGRSSYEQY
- | TRBV4-1 | ASSPSGEAGEQY
- | TRBV6-1 | ASSEGRVGESPLH